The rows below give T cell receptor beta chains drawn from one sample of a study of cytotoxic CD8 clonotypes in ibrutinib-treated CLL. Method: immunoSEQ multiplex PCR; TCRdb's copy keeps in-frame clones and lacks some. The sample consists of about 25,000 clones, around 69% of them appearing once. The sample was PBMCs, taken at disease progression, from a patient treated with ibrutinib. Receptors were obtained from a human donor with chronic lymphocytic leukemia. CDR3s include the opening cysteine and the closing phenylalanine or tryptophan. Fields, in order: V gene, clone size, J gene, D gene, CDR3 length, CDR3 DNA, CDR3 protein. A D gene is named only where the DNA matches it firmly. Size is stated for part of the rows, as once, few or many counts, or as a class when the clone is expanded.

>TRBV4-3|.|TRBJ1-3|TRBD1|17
TGCGCCAGCAGCCAAGCTCTACAGGGGGCAAGGGGAAACACCATATATTTT
CASSQALQGARGNTIYF
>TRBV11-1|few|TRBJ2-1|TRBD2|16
TGTGCCAGCAGCTTAGCTTACGGGGGGGGAAACAATGAGCAGTTCTTC
CASSLAYGGGNNEQFF
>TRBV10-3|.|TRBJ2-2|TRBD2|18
TGTGCCATCAGCGAACCGGGACTAGCGGTCGCGAACACCGGGGAGCTGTTTTTT
CAISEPGLAVANTGELFF
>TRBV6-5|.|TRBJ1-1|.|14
TGTGCCAGCAGTTACAGCACAGTGGGCACTGAAGCTTTCTTT
CASSYSTVGTEAFF
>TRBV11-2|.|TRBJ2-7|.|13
TGTGCCAGCAGCTCCGGGACAACTTACGAGCAGTACTTC
CASSSGTTYEQYF
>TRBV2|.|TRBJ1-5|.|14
TGTGCCAGCAGTGATCTCTACAGGGTTCAGCCCCAGCATTTT
CASSDLYRVQPQHF
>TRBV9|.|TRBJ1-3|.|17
TGTGCCAGCAGCACCTGGGGGGTGGGGACCGCTGGAAACACCATATATTTT
CASSTWGVGTAGNTIYF
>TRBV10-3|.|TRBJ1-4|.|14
TGTGCCATCGGAGGCGGGGCAACTAATGAAAAACTGTTTTTT
CAIGGGATNEKLFF
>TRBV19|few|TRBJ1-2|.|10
TGTGCCACCCGGGCAGATGGCTACACCTTC
CATRADGYTF
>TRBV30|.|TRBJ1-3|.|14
TGTGCCGGGGAGGGGGGCCAGTCTGGAAACACCATATATTTT
CAGEGGQSGNTIYF
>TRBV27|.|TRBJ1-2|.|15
TGTGCCAGCAGTTTGTGGGGGAGAGAAAACTATGGCTACACCTTC
CASSLWGRENYGYTF
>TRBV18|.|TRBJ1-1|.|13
TGTGCCAGCTCATGGCAGGGAAACACTGAAGCTTTCTTT
CASSWQGNTEAFF
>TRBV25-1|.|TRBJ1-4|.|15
TGTGCCAGCAGTGAGGGGGGGAGGACTAATGAAAAACTGTTTTTT
CASSEGGRTNEKLFF
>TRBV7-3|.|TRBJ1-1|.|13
TGTGCCAGCAGCTTAACCGGGTCCACTGAAGCTTTCTTT
CASSLTGSTEAFF
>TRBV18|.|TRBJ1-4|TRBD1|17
TGTGCCAGCTCACCTTTACAGGGGGGATATAAGGATGAAAAACTGTTTTTT
CASSPLQGGYKDEKLFF
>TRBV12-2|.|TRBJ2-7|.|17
TGTGCAAGTCGCCTAGGAGAGGATAGCCCGGGGGTGTACGAGCAGTACTTC
CASRLGEDSPGVYEQYF
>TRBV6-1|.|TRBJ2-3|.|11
TGTGCCAGCAGTAGGGGAGATACGCAGTATTTT
CASSRGDTQYF